The entry below describes one T cell receptor beta chain. Its antigen is currently unknown. These data originate in a study of T cell clonotyping in hematopoietic cell transplantation. Study outcomes and limitations: Broader posttransplant TCR repertoire diversity was predicted by graft donor and pretransplant recipient Inverse Simpson Index values.

Some clones are missing from TCRdb's copy, which holds only in-frame ones; the method was immunoSEQ multiplex PCR. The table shows approximately 75,000 clones, with 94% occurring only once. The CDR3 has 14 amino acids. Germline V gene data show CDR1 as MGHDK and CDR2 as SYGVNS. V lost 4 bases to trimming and J lost 8 bases; unmatched junction nucleotides: 8. Input material: peripheral blood mononuclear cells. The chain combines TRBV25-1 with TRBJ2-1; 7 positions agree with TRBD2. The sequence derives from a man aged 50 to 60 in good health. Some clones in this sample may be carry-over from other donors' samples. In DNA, the CDR3 is TGTGCCAGCAGTGTGGGGAGGGAGAGTGATGAGCAGTTCTTC. This sequence encodes CASSVGRESDEQFF. The variable domain in full, with the rest retrieved from reference TRBV25-1 and TRBJ2-1, is EADIYQTPRYLVIGTGKKITLECSQTMGHDKMYWYQQDPGMELHLIHYSYGVNSTEKGDLSSESTVSRIRTEHFPLTLESARPSHTSQYLCASSVGRESDEQFFGPGTRLTVL.